What follows are 31 T cell receptor beta chains derived from one specimen sequenced in a study of CD8 T cells in ankylosing spondylitis. TCRdb analysed the 5' RACE reads with MiXCR anew, one entry per CDR3 protein. This sample carries 150,000 to 200,000 distinct CDR3 sequences, under 15% of them seen once, and the ten largest clones take about 11%. Sequencing was done on a sample of blood, either unsorted or a sorted T cell fraction (not recorded which). All receptors derive from a female donor with ankylosing spondylitis or in good health (not recorded which).

Only a few counts were recorded for this clonotype. The chain employs TRBV6-2 or TRBV6-3 and TRBJ2-1; D remains ambiguous. The CDR3 is made up of 13 amino acids. Germline assignment: CDR1 MNHEY and CDR2 SVGEGT. The germline V and J ends were trimmed by 7 bases and 0 bases, with 7 bases remaining between them. CDR3: CASNLASYNEQFF. The CDR3 region has the DNA TGTGCCAGCAATTTAGCCTCCTACAATGAGCAGTTCTTC.

The table lists this clonotype with a count of one. A much larger clone lies a single base off, so this may be a read error. The gene calls are TRBV20-1 and TRBJ2-1; TRBD2 matches at 12 bases. The CDR3 covers 16 residues. J was trimmed by 5 bases and V by 3 bases; bases with no gene match: 8. Germline CDR1 reads DFQATT; CDR2 reads SNEGSKA (reference sequence). The CDR3 loop is CSASPGTSGPHNEQFF. DNA for the CDR3: TGCAGTGCTAGCCCCGGGACTAGCGGGCCTCACAATGAGCAGTTCTTC.

In this sample, this clonotype turned up a few times. This chain connects TRBV5-6 to TRBJ2-6, with 7 positions matching TRBD1. Looked up from germline, CDR1 is SGHDT and CDR2 is YYEEEE. The CDR3 loop spans 18 amino acids. Losses at the gene ends were 7 bases for V and 0 bases for J; bases not matched to a gene: 13. Here the CDR3 reads CASRNFRDRTSGANVLTF. The CDR3 DNA is TGTGCCAGCCGCAATTTCCGGGACAGAACCTCTGGGGCCAACGTCCTGACTTTC.

This clonotype was detected many times. V is TRBV29-1 and J is TRBJ2-1; D unclear. CDR1 and CDR2 from the germline V gene are SQVTM and ANQGSEA. The CDR3 has 11 residues. The V gene lost 6 bases and the J gene lost 3 bases, with 6 bases spanning the gap. DNA for the CDR3: TGCAGCGTAAACAACTACAATGAGCAGTTCTTC. Amino acid sequence: CSVNNYNEQFF.

This clonotype was found many times. The CDR3 nucleotides are TGTGCCAGCAGCCAAGGGGCCACCCCGGATGAGCAGTTCTTC. It is translated as CASSQGATPDEQFF. The rearrangement uses TRBV3-1 and TRBJ2-1, with D unclear. Germline CDR1 reads LGHDT; CDR2 reads YNNKEL (reference sequence). This CDR3 has 14 residues. V lost 1 base and J 8 bases, leaving 12 bases between the germline ends.

This clonotype came up many times. The chain recombines TRBV9 with TRBJ2-7; 8 positions agree with TRBD1. In germline, CDR1 is SGDLS, CDR2 YYNGEE. The J segment lost 2 bases and the V segment lost 2 bases, leaving 3 bases of the junction unmatched. The CDR3 is made up of 14 amino acids. The CDR3 protein is CASSVDRVPYEQYF. In DNA, the CDR3 is TGTGCCAGCAGCGTGGACAGGGTTCCCTACGAGCAGTACTTC.

In regard to this clonotype: One end of the junction varies from germline; a read error may be responsible. CDR3 in amino acids: CASSVWTGENPEVFF. In nucleotides, the CDR3 is TGTGCCAGCAGTGTCTGGACAGGGGAAAACCCTGAAGTTTTCTTT. V is TRBV2 and J is TRBJ1-1; 9 bases match TRBD1. Germline lookup yields CDR1 SNHLY and CDR2 FYNNEI. The CDR3 consists of 15 residues.

In its sample, this clonotype was seen many times. This sequence joins TRBV10-3 and TRBJ2-7; maybe TRBD2 (6 bases). The germline CDR1 and CDR2 sequences are ENHRY and SYGVKD. This CDR3 comprises 14 residues. V was trimmed by 3 bases and J by 0 bases, leaving 9 bases between them. The CDR3, as DNA: TGTGCCATCAGTGACGGGACTTCCTCCTACGAGCAGTACTTC. Amino acids: CAISDGTSSYEQYF.

This clonotype was seen a handful of times. V usage is TRBV4-3 and J usage is TRBJ2-3; D is ambiguous. CDR1 and CDR2 (germline): LGHNA, YSLEER. This CDR3 spans 15 amino acids. Between the trimmed V and J ends, which lost 0 bases and 4 bases, there was a span of 11 bases. The CDR3 loop is CASSQDRQVSDTQYF. The CDR3 nucleotides read TGCGCCAGCAGCCAAGATCGGCAAGTATCAGATACGCAGTATTTT.

This clonotype was seen many times. This chain joins TRBV6-1 and TRBJ2-7, with 8 bases identical to TRBD2. The V segment lost 5 bases and the J segment 1 base; nucleotides outside the gene matches: 10. The germline CDR1 and CDR2 sequences are MNHNS and SASEGT. CDR3 length: 16 residues. This CDR3 is CASSPTSGALSYEQYF. The CDR3 DNA reads as TGTGCCAGCAGTCCCACTAGCGGTGCCTTATCCTACGAGCAGTACTTC.

This clonotype was observed at least ten times. This chain connects TRBV7-3 to TRBJ1-6, with D hard to call. V dropped 1 base and J dropped 4 bases, with 8 bases sitting between them. The CDR3 consists of 15 residues. In germline, CDR1 is SGHTA, CDR2 FQGTGA. This CDR3 is CASSLSREYNSPLHF. DNA of the CDR3: TGTGCCAGCAGCTTAAGTCGTGAATATAATTCACCCCTCCACTTT. The variable domain in full, with the rest retrieved from reference TRBV7-3 and TRBJ1-6, is GAGVSQTPSNKVTEKGKYVELRCDPISGHTALYWYRQSLGQGPEFLIYFQGTGAADDSGLPNDRFFAVRPEGSVSTLKIQRTERGDSAVYLCASSLSREYNSPLHFGNGTRLTVT.

At least ten counts were recorded for this clonotype. The genes are TRBV4-1 and TRBJ2-1; 7 positions match TRBD2. Germline V lookup: CDR1 MGHRA, CDR2 YSYEKL. V lost 0 bases, J lost 5 bases, and 7 bases stayed unmatched. The CDR3 totals 16 residues. The DNA for the CDR3 is TGCGCCAGCAGCCAAGAAGGCCTAGCGGCTAACAATGAGCAGTTCTTC. Protein sequence: CASSQEGLAANNEQFF.

Many counts were recorded for this clonotype. This sequence joins TRBV28 and TRBJ2-1, with D perhaps matching TRBD1 or TRBD2 (5 bases each). In germline, CDR1 is MDHEN, CDR2 SYDVKM. The length of the CDR3 is 15 residues. Trimming removed 3 bases at V and 6 bases at J, with 15 bases between. CDR3 bases: TGTGCCAGCAGTTTTTTGGACCCTGGGGGCAATGAGCAGTTCTTC. Translation gives CASSFLDPGGNEQFF.

This clonotype has more than one count but fewer than ten. J is TRBJ2-7 and V is TRBV10-3; tentative D call: TRBD2 (7 bases). V was trimmed by 8 bases and J by 2 bases, leaving 10 bases between them. The length of the CDR3 is 12 residues. The germline V gene has CDR1 ENHRY and CDR2 SYGVKD. CDR3 region: CAIAGDTYEQYF. The CDR3 DNA is TGTGCCATCGCGGGGGACACCTACGAGCAGTACTTC.

This clonotype was detected a few times. This chain connects TRBV20-1 to TRBJ2-7, with a possible D match to TRBD2 (6 bases). CDR1 DFQATT and CDR2 SNEGSKA come from the germline V gene (reference sequence). The V and J ends lost 1 base and 2 bases respectively, with 12 bases between them. The CDR3 runs to 14 residues. Here the CDR3 reads CSARVTQRAYEQYF. The CDR3, as DNA: TGCAGTGCTAGAGTGACACAGCGGGCCTACGAGCAGTACTTC.

This clonotype was picked up a small number of times. The genes are TRBV30 and TRBJ2-7; no clear D gene. CDR3 length: 13 amino acids. Germline-derived CDR1 and CDR2 are GTSNPN and SVGIG (reference sequence). The V end lost 0 bases, the J end lost 4 bases, and 10 bases lay between the germline ends. The CDR3 region is CAWSVVSPYEQYF. CDR3 DNA: TGTGCCTGGAGTGTCGTTTCGCCTTACGAGCAGTACTTC.

V usage is TRBV4-2 and J usage is TRBJ2-1; D is unclear. Trimming cost V 5 bases and J 1 base, with 6 bases left between them. The CDR3 has 13 amino acids. Looked up from germline, CDR1 is LGHNA and CDR2 is YNFKEQ. The CDR3 protein is CASSSRSYNEQFF. In DNA, the CDR3 is TGTGCCAGCAGCTCTAGGTCCTACAATGAGCAGTTCTTC.

The rearrangement uses TRBV20-1 and TRBJ2-4; a possible D gene is TRBD1 (6 bases). Germline assignment: CDR1 DFQATT and CDR2 SNEGSKA (reference sequence). The CDR3 runs 13 residues. The germline V and J ends were trimmed by 6 bases and 7 bases, with 16 bases remaining between them. The CDR3 DNA follows: TGCAGTGCCAAAAATTCGGGACATAACATTCAGTACTTC. It specifies CSAKNSGHNIQYF.

The chain employs TRBV7-8 and TRBJ2-7, with TRBD2 as a possible D gene (6 bases). From germline, CDR1 is SGHVS and CDR2 FQNEAQ. This CDR3 spans 13 amino acids. V gave up 6 bases and J gave up 6 bases, with 15 bases separating them. CDR3 DNA sequence: TGTGCCAGCAGGAGGAGGGGTTTAGGCGAGCAGTACTTC. It yields the protein CASRRRGLGEQYF.

Ten or more counts support this clonotype. J is TRBJ1-6 and V is TRBV7-2, with D possibly being TRBD1 (5 bases). The CDR3 extends over 14 amino acids. Germline loops: CDR1 SGHTA, CDR2 FQGNSA. The V end lost 5 bases, the J end lost 8 bases, and 13 bases lay between the germline ends. The CDR3, as DNA: TGTGCCAGCAGCCCGCGGGGCGGGTATTCACCCCTCCACTTT. It yields the protein CASSPRGGYSPLHF.

This clonotype was seen repeatedly, ten times or more. The chain combines TRBV7-3 with TRBJ2-1; 9 bases line up with TRBD2. With V trimmed by 5 bases and J by 0 bases, 8 bases remained unmatched. There are 17 residues in the CDR3. CDR1 SGHTA and CDR2 FQGTGA come from the germline V gene. As DNA, the CDR3 is TGTGCCAGCAGCACGGAGATTAGCGGGAGCTCCTACAATGAGCAGTTCTTC. Translating gives CASSTEISGSSYNEQFF.

This clonotype appeared a few times. This sequence joins TRBV5-1 and TRBJ1-2; no clear D. The CDR3 is made up of 14 amino acids. Germline loops: CDR1 SGHRS, CDR2 YFSETQ. Deletions cut 3 bases from V and 8 bases from J, with 17 bases between. Here the CDR3 DNA reads TGCGCCAGCAGCTCGAGGAGGATGGCTGTAGGCTACACCTTC. Its protein is CASSSRRMAVGYTF. Variable domain in full (rest from reference TRBV5-1 and TRBJ1-2): KAGVTQTPRYLIKTRGQQVTLSCSPISGHRSVSWYQQTPGQGLQFLFEYFSETQRNKGNFPGRFSGRQFSNSRSEMNVSTLELGDSALYLCASSSRRMAVGYTFGSGTRLTVV.

This clonotype was seen more than once but under ten times. The chain uses TRBV30 and TRBJ1-2, with D maybe TRBD1 (6 bases). This CDR3 comprises 13 residues. Germline CDR1 reads GTSNPN; CDR2 reads SVGIG (reference sequence). V gave up 8 bases and J gave up 7 bases, with 20 bases separating them. The CDR3 DNA sequence: TGTGCCCTGGAACGAGGGGGAAGCCCTGGCTACACCTTC. Its protein is CALERGGSPGYTF.

This clonotype was recorded at least ten times. This chain connects TRBV15 to TRBJ1-5; D perhaps matches TRBD1 (6 bases). Trimming took off 3 bases at V and 7 bases at J, with 16 bases between the two ends. The germline V gene has CDR1 LNHNV and CDR2 YYDKDF (reference sequence). The CDR3 runs to 15 residues. The CDR3 DNA follows: TGTGCCACCAGCAGGCGGAGGGGAACAGGGCAGCCCCAGCATTTT. It is translated as CATSRRRGTGQPQHF.

This clonotype appeared many times. The V call is TRBV7-9, the J call TRBJ2-1; 7 nucleotides line up with TRBD1. Trimming removed 9 bases from V and 7 bases from J; junction bases left unmatched: 12. This CDR3 contains 14 residues. Germline lookup yields CDR1 SEHNR and CDR2 FQNEAQ (reference sequence). CDR3: CASTPGQRTNEQFF. DNA for the CDR3: TGTGCCAGTACCCCGGGACAGAGAACAAATGAGCAGTTCTTC.

This clonotype occurred many times. The chain carries TRBV18 and TRBJ1-1; D unresolved. Germline V gene lookup returns CDR1 KGHSH and CDR2 LQKENI. This CDR3 has 12 residues. Between the trimmed V and J ends, which lost 5 bases and 7 bases, there was a span of 11 bases. CDR3 in DNA: TGTGCCAGCTCAACCGGTGGTGGTGAAGCTTTCTTT. Its translation is CASSTGGGEAFF.

CDR3 in amino acids: CTQPREGWQSGNTIYF. The CDR3, as DNA: TGCACCCAACCCAGGGAGGGATGGCAATCTGGAAACACCATATATTTT. The V and J genes are TRBV20-1 and TRBJ1-3; possibly TRBD1 for D (5 bases). Germline loops: CDR1 DFQATT, CDR2 SNEGSKA (reference sequence). This CDR3 is 16 amino acids long.

There are many counts of this clonotype. The V call is TRBV7-2, the J call TRBJ1-2; tentative D call: TRBD1 (5 bases). V dropped 0 bases and J dropped 4 bases, with 9 bases sitting between them. The CDR3 has 14 amino acids. CDR1 is SGHTA and CDR2 is FQGNSA in the germline V gene. CDR3 loop: CASSLARDLYGYTF. DNA for the CDR3: TGTGCCAGCAGCTTAGCCAGGGATCTCTATGGCTACACCTTC.

A single count supports this clonotype. One end of the junction fails to match germline, which may point to a read error. V usage is TRBV13 and J usage is TRBJ2-3; 8 nucleotides agree with TRBD2. The CDR3 sequence is 18 residues long. Germline values: CDR1 PRHDT, CDR2 FYEKMQ (reference sequence). The CDR3: CAGSFWTSNTASTDTQYF. As DNA, the CDR3 is TGTGCCGGCAGCTTCTGGACTAGCAACACCGCAAGCACAGATACGCAGTATTTT.

V gene TRBV29-1 combines with J gene TRBJ2-7; D ambiguous. CDR1 and CDR2 from the germline V gene are SQVTM and ANQGSEA. This CDR3 spans 13 amino acids. V was cut by 4 bases and J by 0 bases, with 10 bases left in between. The CDR3 spells CSVVGGVSYEQYF. For the CDR3, the DNA is TGCAGCGTTGTTGGCGGAGTCTCCTACGAGCAGTACTTC.

J is TRBJ2-1 and V is TRBV20-1, with TRBD2 matching over 16 bases. This CDR3 is built from 16 residues. Germline CDR1 DFQATT, CDR2 SNEGSKA (reference sequence). V was pared by 3 bases and J by 6 bases, with 5 bases of the junction left unmatched. CDR3 sequence reads: CSASGTSGRASNEQFF. CDR3 DNA: TGCAGTGCTAGCGGGACTAGCGGGAGGGCCTCCAATGAGCAGTTCTTC.